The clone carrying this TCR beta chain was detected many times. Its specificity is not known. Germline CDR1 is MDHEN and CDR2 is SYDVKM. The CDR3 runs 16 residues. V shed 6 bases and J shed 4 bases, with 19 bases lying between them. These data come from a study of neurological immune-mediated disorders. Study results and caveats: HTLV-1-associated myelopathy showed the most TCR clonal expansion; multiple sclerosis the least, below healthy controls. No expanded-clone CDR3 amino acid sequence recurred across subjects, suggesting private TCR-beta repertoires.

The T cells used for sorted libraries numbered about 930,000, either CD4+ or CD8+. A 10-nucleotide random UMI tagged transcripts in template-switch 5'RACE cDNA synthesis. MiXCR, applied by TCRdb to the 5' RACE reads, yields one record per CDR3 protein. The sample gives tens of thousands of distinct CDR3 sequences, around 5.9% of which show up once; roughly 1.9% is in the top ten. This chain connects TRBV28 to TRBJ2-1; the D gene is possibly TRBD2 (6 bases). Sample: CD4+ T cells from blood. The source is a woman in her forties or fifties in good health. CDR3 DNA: TGTGCCAGCAGCCCGAGAAGGTACGGGGGTTACAATGAGCAGTTCTTC. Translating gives CASSPRRYGGYNEQFF.